This TCR beta chain derives from a study of regulatory T cells in long-lasting Graves disease. Whole-study results and caveats: New patients shared about 880 public clonotypes, fewer than the roughly 2,700 shared by persistent patients.

Libraries of TCR beta came from iRepertoire HTBI primers plus Arm-PCR of CDR3 regions. Per the original data handling: Sample data revealed under 75 TRBV and more than 13 TRBJ segments. TCRdb used MiXCR to reprocess the multiplex PCR reads, holding one entry per CDR3 protein. TCRdb's processing, not the authors', yielded these V and J calls. This table holds a few hundred thousand distinct CDR3 sequences, roughly 17% found once. Regarding time point: newly diagnosed GD, antithyroid drugs for less than 3 months. PBMC-derived RNA was used for the TCR library. The table lists this clonotype with many counts. Its specificity is not known. Given a much more abundant clone one base away, this may be a read error. These data were also filed under a second study, of T cells in Graves' hyperthyroidism and ophthalmopathy. That work contributes: HTBI primers were the set used in a first-round RT-PCR of the TCR CDR3.

The TCR originated in a man aged 35 to 55 with Graves disease. The input for sequencing was peripheral blood mononuclear cells (PBMCs), taken at new diagnosis, from a patient treated with antithyroid drugs.

The CDR3 nucleotides are TGTGCCAGCAGTTACGGGGGCACTGAAGCTTTCTTT. Its protein is CASSYGGTEAFF. The rearrangement links TRBV6-5 to TRBJ1-1, with D perhaps matching TRBD1 (5 bases). The V gene's germline CDR1 is MNHEY and CDR2 SVGAGI. CDR3 length: 12 amino acids. Trimming took 2 bases from V and 4 from J, leaving 5 bases between them.